The rows below give T cell receptor beta chains drawn from one sample of a study of PD-1 blockade in classical Hodgkin lymphoma. Measured with immunoSEQ multiplex PCR; TCRdb has only the in-frame clones, and not every one. The table records 50,000 to 65,000 clones, around 94% of them present only once. Sequenced here: peripheral blood mononuclear cells (PBMCs), sampled before the fourth cycle of nivolumab. These receptors were taken from a human donor with classical Hodgkin lymphoma. CDR3s include the opening cysteine and the closing phenylalanine or tryptophan. The D gene is left open where the match is weak. Clone size, where shown, is once, few, many, or a class for clones that have expanded.

v_call	j_call	d_call	clone_size	cdr3_nt	cdr3_aa
TRBV11-2	TRBJ1-6	.	.	TGTGCCAGCAGCACTCGGGACGGGCTTTCACCCCTCCACTTT	CASSTRDGLSPLHF
TRBV9	TRBJ1-5	.	few	TGTGCCAGCAGCGTAGGCAGTTCGCGCAATCAGCCCCAGCATTTT	CASSVGSSRNQPQHF
TRBV5-4	TRBJ1-1	TRBD1	.	TGTGCCAGCAGCCGAGCCACGACAGGGATCGCTGAAGCTTTCTTT	CASSRATTGIAEAFF
TRBV7-2	TRBJ1-2	TRBD1	.	TGTGCCAGCAGCTTAGCTCTCGGTCCAGGGGGCTCCGGCTACACCTTC	CASSLALGPGGSGYTF
TRBV12-2	TRBJ1-3	.	once	TGTGCAAGTCGCTTTTGGCTTTACTCTGGAAACACCATATATTTT	CASRFWLYSGNTIYF
TRBV15	TRBJ2-7	.	.	TGTGCCACCAGCAGAGAGGACTCCCTCGAGCAGTACTTC	CATSREDSLEQYF
TRBV6-1	TRBJ1-3	.	few	TGTGCCAGCAGTGAACAGGGCCGTCGAAACACCATATATTTT	CASSEQGRRNTIYF
TRBV5-4	TRBJ1-5	.	.	TGTGCCAGCAGCTCGGGAGCCGACCAGCATTTT	CASSSGADQHF
TRBV4-1	TRBJ2-3	.	.	TGCGCCAGCAGCCAAGATCTGAGGGGCACAGATACGCAGTATTTT	CASSQDLRGTDTQYF
TRBV9	TRBJ2-2	.	.	TGTGCCAGCAGCGCCGGACAGAACACCGGGGAGCTGTTTTTT	CASSAGQNTGELFF
TRBV28	TRBJ2-6	.	.	TGTGCCAGCAGTTCCCAGGGGTCTGGTGGGGCCAACGTCCTGACTTTC	CASSSQGSGGANVLTF
TRBV10-3	TRBJ2-1	.	.	TGTGCCATCAGCGTAGCCTCTCTCTCCGACGAGCAGTTCTTC	CAISVASLSDEQFF
TRBV18	TRBJ1-2	.	.	TGTGCCAGCTCGCCCGGGGCCTCGGGATCTAACTATGGCTACACCTTC	CASSPGASGSNYGYTF
TRBV11-2	TRBJ2-1	TRBD1	.	TGTGCCAGCAGCTTAGAGATCCGGGACAGGGGATTCCATGAGCAGTTCTTC	CASSLEIRDRGFHEQFF
TRBV7-3	TRBJ2-1	TRBD2	.	TGTGCCAGCAGCTTAACGGGGACTAGCGGGAGCTCCTACAATGAGCAGTTCTTC	CASSLTGTSGSSYNEQFF
TRBV5-4	TRBJ1-6	TRBD1	few	TGTGCCAGCAGCGGGGGACAGGGGGCGAACACTTCACCCCTCCACTTT	CASSGGQGANTSPLHF
TRBV11-1	TRBJ1-1	.	.	TGTGCCAGCAGCCGGGACCGGGTGAACACTGAAGCTTTCTTT	CASSRDRVNTEAFF
TRBV7-9	TRBJ2-1	.	.	TGTGCCAGCAGCTTACGGGGGGCGATCAATGAGCAGTTCTTC	CASSLRGAINEQFF
TRBV6-6	TRBJ1-1	TRBD1	once	TGTGCCAGCAGTTCCTCTCGGGACAGGGGAAGCACTGAAGCTTTCTTT	CASSSSRDRGSTEAFF
TRBV18	TRBJ2-3	.	.	TGTGCCAGCTCACGCACAGATACGCAATATTTT	CASSRTDTQYF
TRBV5-8	TRBJ1-1	TRBD1	.	TGTGCCAGCAACGGCAGGGGGCCTGAAGCTTTCTTT	CASNGRGPEAFF
TRBV6-1	TRBJ2-7	.	.	TGTGCCAGCAGGACCCCGGGCTACGAGCAGTACTTC	CASRTPGYEQYF
TRBV9	TRBJ1-2	.	.	TGTGCCAGCAGCGTCGCCACGGAGGACTATGGCTACACCTTC	CASSVATEDYGYTF
TRBV10-2	TRBJ2-1	TRBD2	.	TGCGCCAGCAGCGGGACTAGCGGGTTTAGGGGCGAGCAGTTCTTC	CASSGTSGFRGEQFF
TRBV2	TRBJ2-7	.	.	TGTGCCAGCAGCTACAGCTACGCGCAGTACTTC	CASSYSYAQYF
TRBV2	TRBJ1-2	TRBD1	once	TGTGCCAGCAGCGGGACAGGGAACTATGGCTACACCTTC	CASSGTGNYGYTF
TRBV2	TRBJ1-4	.	.	TGTGCCAGCAGTGACCCCCGGGGCAACTTTAATGAAAAACTGTTTTTT	CASSDPRGNFNEKLFF
TRBV14	TRBJ1-3	.	few	TGTGCCAGCAGCCAAAATCGAAACACCATATATTTT	CASSQNRNTIYF
TRBV4-2	TRBJ2-7	TRBD2	.	TGTGCCAGCAGCCAAAGGGCTAGCGGGGGGTACGAGCAGTACTTC	CASSQRASGGYEQYF
TRBV2	TRBJ1-1	.	.	TGTGCCAGCAGGGAAAACAGCGGTGGGACTGAAGCTTTCTTT	CASRENSGGTEAFF
TRBV19	TRBJ2-3	.	few	TGTGCCAGTAGTACATATGACTCTGCTCCCCGCACAGATACGCAGTATTTT	CASSTYDSAPRTDTQYF
TRBV7-6	TRBJ2-5	.	.	TGTGCCAGCAGCTTAGCCCAACTAGTTCGAGAGACCCAGTACTTC	CASSLAQLVRETQYF
TRBV19	TRBJ2-1	.	once	TGTGCCAGTATGGTTGACAGCCTCTCCTACAATGAGCAGTTCTTC	CASMVDSLSYNEQFF
TRBV5-4	TRBJ2-1	.	.	TGTGCCAGCAGCCAGATAGGGGCTGACGATGAGCAGTTCTTC	CASSQIGADDEQFF
TRBV7-2	TRBJ1-1	.	.	TGTGCCAGCAGCCAAAGGTCCGTGGGGCGTGAAGCTTTCTTT	CASSQRSVGREAFF
TRBV6-1	TRBJ2-1	.	.	TGTGCCAGCGCGGGACTGCCGCCTGAGCAGTTCTTC	CASAGLPPEQFF
TRBV7-2	TRBJ2-2	.	.	TGTGCCAGCAGCTTCCTTAGGGACACCGGGGAGCTGTTTTTT	CASSFLRDTGELFF
TRBV28	TRBJ2-7	.	.	TGTGCCAGCAGTTGGGCCTACGAGCAGTACTTC	CASSWAYEQYF
TRBV10-3	TRBJ1-4	.	.	TGTGCCATCAGTGAGGAGGAGCTAGCAACTAATGAAAAACTGTTTTTT	CAISEEELATNEKLFF
TRBV6-6	TRBJ1-2	.	few	TGTGCCAGCAGTTTCTTCGACAGCCGCTATGGCTACACCTTC	CASSFFDSRYGYTF
TRBV5-1	TRBJ1-2	TRBD1	few	TGCGCCAGCAGCCCAGGACAGGGGACGGGTGATTATGGCTACACCTTC	CASSPGQGTGDYGYTF
TRBV6-1	TRBJ2-7	TRBD2	.	TGTGCCAGCAGTGATGGGCTAGCGGGACCCAGGGGGGGACACGAGCAGTACTTC	CASSDGLAGPRGGHEQYF
TRBV7-8	TRBJ2-7	.	.	TGTGCCAGCAGCTTAATGGGGGGCCCTTACTACGAGCAGTACTTC	CASSLMGGPYYEQYF
TRBV28	TRBJ2-5	TRBD1	.	TGTGCCAGCAGTTTTGGGCAGGGGGTAGAGACCCAGTACTTC	CASSFGQGVETQYF
TRBV5-1	TRBJ2-7	.	.	TGCGCCAGCAGCTTGTCTGTAAATGGGTACGAGCAGTACTTC	CASSLSVNGYEQYF
TRBV6-1	TRBJ2-3	TRBD2	.	TGTGCCAGCAGTGAAGTCGGCGGGAGTCGCGGCACAGATACGCAGTATTTT	CASSEVGGSRGTDTQYF
TRBV27	TRBJ2-1	.	.	TGTGCCAGCAGTTTCGGGACATGGGACCTCAGGGAGCAGTTCTTC	CASSFGTWDLREQFF
TRBV13	TRBJ2-7	TRBD2	.	TGTGCCAGCAGTCCGGGACTAGCTTCCTACGAGCAGTACTTC	CASSPGLASYEQYF
TRBV9	TRBJ2-1	TRBD2	.	TGTGCCAGCAGCGCACAGGGCGGGAGGGATGAGCAGTTCTTC	CASSAQGGRDEQFF
TRBV28	TRBJ2-2	.	.	TGTGCCAGCAGCCTCATTGAGGGACGGGAGCTGTTTTTT	CASSLIEGRELFF
TRBV6-6	TRBJ1-5	.	once	TGTGCCAGCAGTTTCAGGGTTGGCAATCAGCCCCAGCATTTT	CASSFRVGNQPQHF
TRBV11-2	TRBJ2-3	.	.	TGTGCCAGCAGCTCTAGCCGTCGCGGGGCTAACACAGATACGCAGTATTTT	CASSSSRRGANTDTQYF
TRBV15	TRBJ1-4	.	.	TGTGCCACCAGCAGAAGAATTAATGAAAAACTGTTTTTT	CATSRRINEKLFF